This TCR beta chain was sequenced in a study of cytomegalovirus exposure and HLA in healthy donors. Study-wide context: Unique TCR beta sequences numbering around 110 million came from 190 million or so T cells in an earlier analysis.

Regarding this clone: Its antigen remains unidentified.

It was healthy bone marrow donors who served as donors. PCR employed 60 Vbeta and 13 Jbeta primers. Sequenced by immunoSEQ multiplex PCR; TCRdb stores in-frame clones only, minus some. The repertoire consists of 80,000 to 100,000 clones, with approximately 71% occurring once and the leading ten covering 16%. The CDR3 covers 12 residues. V lost 6 bases and J 6 bases, leaving 11 bases between the germline ends. Germline V gene sequence: CDR1 MNHNY, CDR2 SVGAGI (reference sequence). Overall study results and limits: Per a later analysis, 15,000 to 20,000 TCR beta sequences showed association with HLA alleles at 0.05 false discovery rate. Cytomegalovirus-associated TCR beta chains were listed, numbering some 170.

The receptor's source is a woman in her late teens or twenties in good health and CMV-seropositive. The genes are TRBV6-6 and TRBJ1-1; D call uncertain. Sequenced input: PBMCs. The CDR3, as DNA: TGTGCCAGCAGCCTCTACGACTCTGAAGCTTTCTTT. Amino acids: CASSLYDSEAFF.